Sequencing of this T cell receptor (beta chain) was carried out in a study of cytomegalovirus exposure and HLA in healthy donors. Sequencing was performed with immunoSEQ multiplex PCR; in TCRdb, only in-frame clones are kept and a portion is missing. In the table there are some 170,000 clones, about 86% of which are singletons. This CDR3 has 16 amino acids. CDR1 is MGHRA and CDR2 is YSYEKL in the germline V gene. Between the trimmed V and J ends, which lost 1 base and 4 bases, there was a span of 17 bases. The donors were in the approximately 130-subject validation cohort, distinct from the roughly 600-subject first cohort.

The sequencing sample was made of PBMCs. This chain connects TRBV4-1 to TRBJ2-7, with unresolved D. The clonotype originates from a woman aged 25 to 39 in good health and CMV-seronegative. The CDR3, as DNA: TGCGCCAGCAGCCAAGTTCTCTCCGAAAACAATTACGAGCAGTACTTC. Translating gives CASSQVLSENNYEQYF.